This is a list of T cell receptor beta chains from one sample in a study of blood T cell repertoires in COVID-19. Sequencing was performed with immunoSEQ multiplex PCR; in TCRdb, only in-frame clones are kept and a portion is missing. The profile covers over 200,000 clones, with around nine tenths appearing a single time and approximately 3.7% taken by the ten largest. The specimen was PBMCs or T cells enriched from blood (not recorded which). The receptors were sampled from a woman in her 30s who had been exposed to COVID-19. Each CDR3 is given with its conserved first and last residue. The D gene is left open where the match is weak. For some rows the clone size is stated as once, few or many, or as a class when expanded; others skip it.

TRBV5-6	13	TRBJ1-1	NA	NA	TGTGCCAGCAGCTATGCGGGGGCAATGGAAGCTTTCTTT	CASSYAGAMEAFF
TRBV28	15	TRBJ1-1	TRBD1	NA	TGTGCCAGCAGTTGGGTGGGACAGGGGAACACTGAAGCTTTCTTT	CASSWVGQGNTEAFF
TRBV28	14	TRBJ1-2	TRBD1	NA	TGTGCCAGCAGTTGGGACAGGGAAGTAGATGGCTACACCTTC	CASSWDREVDGYTF
TRBV5-6	17	TRBJ1-2	NA	NA	TGTGCCAGCAGCTTGGTCGGCAGGCCTCCCGTACGTGGTGGCTACACCTTC	CASSLVGRPPVRGGYTF
TRBV6-5	14	TRBJ1-1	TRBD1	NA	TGTGCCAGCAAGCCCGGACAGGGTTGGACTGAAGCTTTCTTT	CASKPGQGWTEAFF
TRBV19	15	TRBJ2-2	TRBD2	NA	TGTGCCAGTACCAGCGGGAGTGTCCCCACCGGGGAGCTGTTTTTT	CASTSGSVPTGELFF
TRBV9	20	TRBJ2-6	TRBD2	NA	TGTGCCAGCAGCGTAGGTCCGGGAGGGCTCTTTCTCGATGGGGCCAACGTCCTGACTTTC	CASSVGPGGLFLDGANVLTF
TRBV4-1	14	TRBJ1-4	NA	NA	TGCGCCAGCAGCCAAGGGACACCGGGTGAAAAACTGTTTTTT	CASSQGTPGEKLFF
TRBV6-5	14	TRBJ1-6	NA	once	TGTGCCAGCAGTTACAACCCCGGGGAATCACCCCTCCACTTT	CASSYNPGESPLHF
TRBV29-1	17	TRBJ1-5	TRBD1	NA	TGCAGCGTTCGGGACAGTCACCCCGGAAGGGGCAATCAGCCCCAGCATTTT	CSVRDSHPGRGNQPQHF
TRBV5-4	13	TRBJ1-6	NA	NA	TGTGCCAGCCCGGGACAAAAGACGACACCCCTCCACTTT	CASPGQKTTPLHF
TRBV12-3/TRBV12-4	12	TRBJ1-3	NA	NA	TGTGCCAGCAGTCCTCAGGGAAACACCATATATTTT	CASSPQGNTIYF
TRBV19	17	TRBJ1-5	TRBD1	NA	TGTGCCAGTAGTATAGACCGGCGACAGGGTAACAATCAGCCCCAGCATTTT	CASSIDRRQGNNQPQHF
TRBV5-5	14	TRBJ2-7	NA	NA	TGTGCCAGCAGCTTACTGGACAGTACCTACGAGCAGTACTTC	CASSLLDSTYEQYF
TRBV28	12	TRBJ1-4	TRBD1	NA	TGTGCCAGCAGTCCCCCAGGGGGGAAACTGTTTTTT	CASSPPGGKLFF
TRBV6-1	16	TRBJ2-1	NA	NA	TGTGCCAGCAGTGAAGAAAGGGACTCGAGGGGCCATGAGCAGTTCTTC	CASSEERDSRGHEQFF
TRBV6-1	16	TRBJ2-2	NA	NA	TGTGCCAGCAGTGATCCGCCAGGGGCCTACACCGGGGAGCTGTTTTTT	CASSDPPGAYTGELFF
TRBV7-6	16	TRBJ1-1	TRBD1	NA	TGTGCCAGCAGCTTACTTCCGGGACAGGGAAGTGCTGAAGCTTTCTTT	CASSLLPGQGSAEAFF
TRBV3-1/TRBV3-2	14	TRBJ2-7	NA	NA	TGTGCCAGCAGCCCCAAAAGAGAGCCCTACGAGCAGTACTTC	CASSPKREPYEQYF
TRBV30	13	TRBJ2-2	TRBD1	NA	TGTGCCTGGAGTGACGGACAGGGCGGGGAGCTGTTTTTT	CAWSDGQGGELFF
TRBV12-5	16	TRBJ2-3	NA	NA	TGTGCTAGTGGTTTGGTACCTAGAGGGTTCACAGATACGCAGTATTTT	CASGLVPRGFTDTQYF
TRBV19	15	TRBJ1-2	TRBD1	NA	TGTGCCAGTAGTTTTTGGACAGGGGGAAACTATGGCTACACCTTC	CASSFWTGGNYGYTF
TRBV28	14	TRBJ2-1	TRBD2	NA	TGTGCCAGCAGCCTAGCGGGAGGGTACAATGAGCAGTTCTTC	CASSLAGGYNEQFF
TRBV6-5	14	TRBJ1-2	TRBD1	NA	TGTGCCAGCAGTACCGACAGGGGATCCTATGGCTACACCTTC	CASSTDRGSYGYTF